This is a list of T cell receptor beta chains from one sample in a study of early T cells in non-severe SARS-CoV-2 infection. One entry per CDR3 protein results from TCRdb running MiXCR on the 5' RACE reads. Seen here are tens of thousands of distinct CDR3 sequences, under 7.5% observed once, and the top ten hold 3% to 4%. The sequencing sample was made of whole blood. Receptor source: an adult who was a healthcare worker with PCR-confirmed SARS-CoV-2 infection or an uninfected control (not recorded which). CDR3s include the opening cysteine and the closing phenylalanine or tryptophan. The order of the fields is CDR3 length, clone size, V gene, D gene, J gene, CDR3 DNA, CDR3 protein. The D gene is left open where the match is weak. Clone size is stated in some rows and not others, as once, few, many or a class when expanded.

13	few	TRBV6-1	-	TRBJ2-3	TGTGCCAGCGAACCGGGACCCACAGATACGCAGTATTTT	CASEPGPTDTQYF
11	few	TRBV29-1	-	TRBJ1-2	TGCAGCGCCCTAGAGGGGGATGGCTACACCTTC	CSALEGDGYTF
14	many	TRBV9	-	TRBJ2-7	TGTGCCAGCAGCGTAGCCCACGTGGGGCACGAGCAGTACTTC	CASSVAHVGHEQYF
12	-	TRBV30	TRBD1	TRBJ2-7	TGTGCCTGGGGGGGACAGCCCTACGAGCAGTACTTC	CAWGGQPYEQYF
16	many	TRBV6-2/TRBV6-3	TRBD1	TRBJ1-2	TGTGCCAGCAGTCCCGGACAGGCGCGGGGGAGCTATGGCTACACCTTC	CASSPGQARGSYGYTF
14	many	TRBV27	TRBD1	TRBJ1-1	TGTGCCAGCAGCTCCGCAGGGGGCAGGACTGAAGCTTTCTTT	CASSSAGGRTEAFF
13	medium-sized	TRBV20-1	TRBD2	TRBJ2-5	TGCAGTGCTCGGACCGGGGAGGGAATGCCCCAGTACTTC	CSARTGEGMPQYF
14	many	TRBV20-1	-	TRBJ2-7	TGCAGTGCTAGAGGGATAGGGACTCCCTACGAGCAGTACTTC	CSARGIGTPYEQYF
12	few	TRBV20-1	-	TRBJ2-7	TGCAGTGCTAGTGAGGGTAACTACGAGCAGTACTTC	CSASEGNYEQYF
14	-	TRBV12-3/TRBV12-4	-	TRBJ2-3	TGTGCCAGCAGTTCAACGGGACTCGGCAATACGCAGTATTTT	CASSSTGLGNTQYF
15	few	TRBV5-6	-	TRBJ1-1	TGTGCCAGCAGCCTGGGGGGAAGACGAACCCGGGAAGCTTTCTTT	CASSLGGRRTREAFF
16	few	TRBV6-5	-	TRBJ1-1	TGTGCCAGCAGGAGGCGGGCAGAGACCCTGAAAACTGAAGCTTTCTTT	CASRRRAETLKTEAFF
15	many	TRBV28	-	TRBJ2-1	TGTGCCAGCAGGGGACCCACTATCCACATTAATGAGCAGTTCTTC	CASRGPTIHINEQFF
15	many	TRBV20-1	TRBD2	TRBJ2-1	TGCAGTGCTAGGGGGATAGCGGGGGTTCAGGATGAGCAGTTCTTC	CSARGIAGVQDEQFF
13	few	TRBV7-2	-	TRBJ2-5	TGTGCCAGCAGCATCGGGCCGCGGGAGACCCAGTACTTC	CASSIGPRETQYF
20	-	TRBV5-1	TRBD2	TRBJ2-3	TGCGCCAGCAGCTTGGAAGGCCGCCCCCGGGAGCGGGGACCTCGGGATACGCAGTATTTT	CASSLEGRPRERGPRDTQYF
13	many	TRBV5-1	-	TRBJ2-1	TGCGCCAGCAGCTTCCGGGACGACAATGAGCAGTTCTTC	CASSFRDDNEQFF
14	medium-sized	TRBV6-2/TRBV6-3	-	TRBJ2-7	TGTGCCAGCAGTGCCTTCGGACCGGAGGGCGAGCAGTACTTC	CASSAFGPEGEQYF
17	many	TRBV11-2	TRBD2	TRBJ2-3	TGTGCCAGCAGCCTACGTCTAGCGGGGGGTCGCACAGATACGCAGTATTTT	CASSLRLAGGRTDTQYF
12	-	TRBV25-1	-	TRBJ2-7	TGTGCCAGCAGTGACAGCCTCTACGAGCAGTACTTC	CASSDSLYEQYF
16	few	TRBV28	TRBD1	TRBJ1-1	TGTGCCAGCAGGACGGGACAGACGTTCATGAACACTGAAGCTTTCTTT	CASRTGQTFMNTEAFF
15	many	TRBV10-1	-	TRBJ1-1	TGCGCCAGCAGTGAGTCGGGGATCATGAACACTGAAGCTTTCTTT	CASSESGIMNTEAFF
16	many	TRBV10-3	-	TRBJ2-7	TGTGCCATCAGTGAGCCTTCCGGGACGTACCCCTACGAGCAGTACTTC	CAISEPSGTYPYEQYF
17	-	TRBV4-3	-	TRBJ2-6	TGCGCCAGCAGCCAAGCGTTTGGGGGCTCTGGGGCCAACGTCCTGACTTTC	CASSQAFGGSGANVLTF
15	few	TRBV5-6	TRBD1	TRBJ2-2	TGTGCCAGCAGCCCCTGGACAGGAAACACCGGGGAGCTGTTTTTT	CASSPWTGNTGELFF
14	once	TRBV9	TRBD1	TRBJ2-3	TGTGCCAGCGCAACAGGACAGGGCACAGATACGCAGTATTTT	CASATGQGTDTQYF
14	many	TRBV12-2	-	TRBJ1-1	TGTGCAAGTCGCCGACACGTTTTCCGCACTGAAGCTTTCTTT	CASRRHVFRTEAFF
16	-	TRBV11-2	-	TRBJ1-1	TGTGCCAGCAGCTTAGTCGCCGGGGGGGAGAACACTGAAGCTTTCTTT	CASSLVAGGENTEAFF
14	many	TRBV7-7	-	TRBJ2-2	TGTGCTAGCAGCCCCAGGGGGAACACCGGGGAGCTGTTTTTT	CASSPRGNTGELFF
17	-	TRBV4-3	-	TRBJ2-1	TGCGCCAGCAGTGGAAAGGGTCGGATCAATGGGTACAATGAGCAGTTCTTC	CASSGKGRINGYNEQFF
13	few	TRBV12-3/TRBV12-4	-	TRBJ2-7	TGTGCCAGCAGTTTAAGCAACTCCTACGAGCAGTACTTC	CASSLSNSYEQYF
18	few	TRBV6-2/TRBV6-3	-	TRBJ2-7	TGTGCCAGCAGCCGACCGGGCCAACGAGCAAGGAGCTCCTACGAGCAGTACTTC	CASSRPGQRARSSYEQYF
17	many	TRBV2	TRBD1	TRBJ2-4	TGTGCCAGCAGTTCAGGACAGGGGGCGACGGCGGTCAACATTCAGTACTTC	CASSSGQGATAVNIQYF
17	few	TRBV6-6	TRBD2	TRBJ2-1	TGTGCCAGCAGTTGGTCGAACCCGAGCGGGATATACAATGAGCAGTTCTTC	CASSWSNPSGIYNEQFF
16	few	TRBV7-6	-	TRBJ2-3	TGTGCCAGCAGCTTAGCCAGGGACGGCGAGGCAGATACGCAGTATTTT	CASSLARDGEADTQYF
17	many	TRBV29-1	TRBD2	TRBJ2-1	TGCAGCGTTGGCCTAGCGGGCGCCCTTACAACCTACAATGAGCAGTTCTTC	CSVGLAGALTTYNEQFF
15	-	TRBV12-3/TRBV12-4	-	TRBJ2-7	TGTGCCAGCAGTTTAGCCTGGCAGGGACCCTACGAGCAGTACTTC	CASSLAWQGPYEQYF
16	many	TRBV16	-	TRBJ1-6	TGTGCCAGCAGCCTGCAGACGGGAATCTATAATTCACCCCTCCACTTT	CASSLQTGIYNSPLHF
16	-	TRBV18	TRBD1	TRBJ2-1	TGTGCCAGCTCACCCCGACAGGGGTATTCCTACAATGAGCAGTTCTTC	CASSPRQGYSYNEQFF
16	many	TRBV11-1	TRBD2	TRBJ2-1	TGTGCCAGCAGTACAGGTAGCGGGACATCCTACAATGAGCAGTTCTTC	CASSTGSGTSYNEQFF
14	many	TRBV6-5	-	TRBJ1-2	TGTGCCAGCAGTGGGTTGGGGCGAATAAGGAGGTACACCTTC	CASSGLGRIRRYTF
17	few	TRBV7-2	-	TRBJ2-1	TGTGCCAGCAGCTTAGATGGGGCGGGGGCTAACTACAATGAGCAGTTCTTC	CASSLDGAGANYNEQFF
15	many	TRBV6-5	-	TRBJ2-3	TGTGCCAGCAGTTACTCACAGGGTAGCACAGATACGCAGTATTTT	CASSYSQGSTDTQYF
14	many	TRBV9	-	TRBJ1-6	TGTGCCAGCAGCGTACAGTCCTATAATTCACCCCTCCACTTT	CASSVQSYNSPLHF
13	many	TRBV21-1	-	TRBJ1-1	TGTGCCAGACTTACGGTCGAGAACACTGAAGCTTTCTTT	CARLTVENTEAFF
13	many	TRBV4-3	-	TRBJ1-2	TGCGCCAGCAGCCAAGCGACAGGACTTCGCTACACCTTC	CASSQATGLRYTF
14	many	TRBV20-1	-	TRBJ2-3	TGCAGTGCTAGAGCGGGGGAAAGCACAGATACGCAGTATTTT	CSARAGESTDTQYF
15	many	TRBV20-1	-	TRBJ2-1	TGCAGTGCTAGGGCACTTGACGTTTTGCGCTATGAGCAGTTCTTC	CSARALDVLRYEQFF